One sample yielded the 8 T cell receptor beta chains listed below, sequenced in a study of OX40 agonist ivuxolimab in advanced cancers. Clones were read by immunoSEQ multiplex PCR, and TCRdb kept only the in-frame ones, dropping some. The profile shows 55,000 to 65,000 clones, roughly 85% of them singletons. The sample was CD4+ or CD8+ T cells sorted from blood, taken in a trial of the OX40 agonist ivuxolimab. These receptors all come from an adult with an advanced solid tumor such as melanoma, head and neck, liver or kidney cancer.

The rearrangement links TRBV6-1 to TRBJ1-6; no reliable D call. Germline V gene data show CDR1 as MNHNS and CDR2 as SASEGT. The CDR3 contains 13 residues. Trimming shortened V by 7 bases and J by 8 bases, and 12 bases separated the two germline ends. Written as DNA, the CDR3 is TGTGCCAGCATCCTCAGGAATTATTCACCCCTCCACTTT. Amino acid sequence: CASILRNYSPLHF.

The chain carries TRBV18 and TRBJ1-2; 9 nucleotides align to TRBD1. CDR3 length: 13 amino acids. Looked up from germline, CDR1 is KGHSH and CDR2 is LQKENI. J gave up 3 bases and V 4 bases, and 0 bases lay outside the gene matches. The DNA of the CDR3 is TGTGCCAGCTCACGGGACAGGGACTATGGCTACACCTTC. Translated: CASSRDRDYGYTF. Full variable domain (missing parts from reference TRBV18 and TRBJ1-2): NAGVMQNPRHLVRRRGQEARLRCSPMKGHSHVYWYRQLPEEGLKFMVYLQKENIIDESGMPKERFSAEFPKEGPSILRIQQVVRGDSAAYFCASSRDRDYGYTFGSGTRLTVV.

The chain couples TRBV6-4 to TRBJ2-2, with 7 bases matching TRBD2. The CDR3 sequence is 14 residues long. The germline CDR1 and CDR2 sequences are MRHNA and SNTAGT. V gave up 7 bases and J gave up 4 bases; unmatched junction bases: 6. CDR3 region: CASKRGSGTGELFF. DNA for the CDR3: TGTGCCAGCAAACGCGGGAGTGGCACCGGGGAGCTGTTTTTT.

The genes are TRBV14 and TRBJ2-7, with D perhaps matching TRBD1 (6 bases). V was clipped by 4 bases and J by 2 bases, with 12 bases between them. This CDR3 has 14 residues. The germline V gene has CDR1 SGHDN and CDR2 FVKESK. CDR3 sequence: CASSRRTVAYEQYF. For the CDR3, the DNA is TGTGCCAGCAGCCGAAGGACAGTAGCCTACGAGCAGTACTTC. The variable domain in full, completed from reference TRBV14 and TRBJ2-7, reads EAGVTQFPSHSVIEKGQTVTLRCDPISGHDNLYWYRRVMGKEIKFLLHFVKESKQDESGMPNNRFLAERTGGTYSTLKVQPAELEDSGVYFCASSRRTVAYEQYFGPGTRLTVT.

This rearrangement joins TRBV11-2 to TRBJ2-5; D is possibly TRBD2 (5 bases). V lost 5 bases to trimming and J lost 7 bases, with 17 bases between them. The CDR3 sequence is 14 residues long. Germline-derived CDR1 and CDR2 are SGHAT and FQNNGV. The CDR3 DNA follows: TGTGCCAGCAGCGCCGGACTCGACCTGGGGACCCAGTACTTC. Its translation: CASSAGLDLGTQYF.

The count of this clone is one. The chain recombines TRBV19 with TRBJ2-1; 8 bases are a match to TRBD1. In germline, CDR1 is LNHDA, CDR2 SQIVND (reference sequence). The CDR3 runs to 15 residues. With V trimmed by 7 bases and J by 8 bases, 13 bases remained unmatched. CDR3: CASTTRPDRGYEQFF. The CDR3 DNA reads TGTGCCAGTACCACCAGACCAGACAGGGGCTATGAGCAGTTCTTC.

V usage is TRBV5-4 and J usage is TRBJ2-1; 15 nucleotides match TRBD2. This CDR3 contains 16 residues. From germline, CDR1 is SGHNT and CDR2 YYREEE (reference sequence). J lost 7 bases, V lost 4 bases, and 6 bases had no gene match. The CDR3 protein is CASSAGTSGGYNEQFF. The CDR3 nucleotides are TGTGCCAGCAGCGCGGGGACTAGCGGGGGGTATAATGAGCAGTTCTTC.

The gene calls are TRBV5-5 and TRBJ2-7; 8 positions match TRBD2. Per the germline V gene, CDR1 is SGHKS and CDR2 is YYEKEE (reference sequence). The CDR3 has 16 residues. V was clipped by 4 bases and J by 3 bases; unmatched bases: 12. The chain's CDR3 is CASSPLGAGDGYEQYF. CDR3 in DNA: TGTGCCAGCAGCCCCCTAGGAGCGGGGGATGGCTACGAGCAGTACTTC. Complete variable domain (other parts from reference TRBV5-5 and TRBJ2-7): DAGVTQSPTHLIKTRGQQVTLRCSPISGHKSVSWYQQVLGQGPQFIFQYYEKEERGRGNFPDRFSARQFPNYSSELNVNALLLGDSALYLCASSPLGAGDGYEQYFGPGTRLTVT.